Below, 5 T cell receptor beta chains from the same sample are listed, as sequenced in a study of T cell responses to AZD1222 COVID-19 vaccine. Clones were read by immunoSEQ multiplex PCR, and TCRdb kept only the in-frame ones, dropping some. The table includes some 190,000 clones, roughly 91% detected once. This sample comprised peripheral blood, obtained 28 days after the second AZD1222 dose. The receptors shown here come from an adult who received the AZD1222 COVID-19 vaccine.

Only one count was recorded for this clone. This sequence joins TRBV19 and TRBJ1-5, with D hard to call. The germline V gene has CDR1 LNHDA and CDR2 SQIVND (reference sequence). CDR3 length: 12 residues. With 5 bases removed from V and 5 bases from J, the gap between germline ends came to 7 bases. CDR3 bases: TGTGCCAGTAGTCAGGTTCATCAGCCCCAGCATTTT. Residues: CASSQVHQPQHF.

This sequence joins TRBV27 and TRBJ1-1, with TRBD1 identical over 11 bases. J lost 5 bases, V lost 5 bases, and 10 bases had no gene match. The CDR3 extends over 16 amino acids. In germline, CDR1 is MNHEY, CDR2 SMNVEV (reference sequence). As DNA, the CDR3 is TGTGCCAGCAGTCCTGGGACAGGGGGACTAATTACTGAAGCTTTCTTT. Encoded protein: CASSPGTGGLITEAFF.

The J gene is TRBJ2-7, the V gene TRBV29-1; TRBD2 agrees at 9 bases. The CDR3 has 14 residues. Germline values: CDR1 SQVTM, CDR2 ANQGSEA. J was trimmed by 0 bases and V by 5 bases; bases with no gene match: 5. CDR3 nucleotide sequence: TGCAGCGTTATGGTTAGCGGGGGCTCCTACGAGCAGTACTTC. This encodes CSVMVSGGSYEQYF.

CDR3 protein: CASSPSNWVSGYNEQFF. The DNA of the CDR3 is TGTGCCAGCAGTCCCTCAAACTGGGTCAGTGGCTACAATGAGCAGTTCTTC. The chain is built from TRBV28 and TRBJ2-1; the D is unclear. With 5 bases removed from V and 3 bases from J, the gap between germline ends came to 20 bases. CDR3 length equals 17 residues. CDR1 and CDR2 (germline): MDHEN, SYDVKM.

The chain is built from TRBV5-8 and TRBJ1-5; 9 bases align to TRBD1. Looked up from germline, CDR1 is SGHTS and CDR2 is YDEGEE. The ends lost 0 bases at V and 6 bases at J; junction bases unmatched: 4. The CDR3 runs 15 residues. The CDR3 nucleotides read TGTGCCAGCAGCTTGGATATGACAGGGGGTCAGCCCCAGCATTTT. Translation: CASSLDMTGGQPQHF. The full variable domain, its missing parts supplied by reference TRBV5-8 and TRBJ1-5, is EAGVTQSPTHLIKTRGQQATLRCSPISGHTSVYWYQQALGLGLQFLLWYDEGEERNRGNFPPRFSGRQFPNYSSELNVNALELEDSALYLCASSLDMTGGQPQHFGDGTRLSIL.